This is a list of T cell receptor beta chains from one sample in a study of glioma-infiltrating T cells. TCRdb called the multiplex PCR reads again in MiXCR, with one record for every CDR3 protein. The data show roughly 20,000 distinct CDR3 sequences, roughly 25% seen once. Material: glioma tissue, nonneoplastic brain tissue, or PBMCs (not recorded which). These receptors were obtained from a human donor with low-grade glioma or glioblastoma, undergoing nonglioma brain surgery, or in good health (not recorded which). Both conserved end residues are part of each CDR3. Fields, in order: V gene, CDR3 protein.

v_gene: TRBV27; CDR3aa: CASRSGLANYGYTF
v_gene: TRBV4-2; CDR3aa: CASSPVTGLDQPQHF
v_gene: TRBV14; CDR3aa: CASSRVPSSGNTIYF
v_gene: TRBV6-2/TRBV6-3; CDR3aa: CASSYYRDEQFF
v_gene: TRBV19; CDR3aa: CASSIDRGDQPQHF
v_gene: TRBV14; CDR3aa: CASSQSGIEAFF
v_gene: TRBV6-1; CDR3aa: CASSRRDTRSSYNSPLHF
v_gene: TRBV28; CDR3aa: CASGGTEAFF
v_gene: TRBV20-1; CDR3aa: CSESQGQETQYF
v_gene: TRBV2; CDR3aa: CASSRTEIYNSPLHF
v_gene: TRBV20-1; CDR3aa: CSATGQSPREQYF
v_gene: TRBV20-1; CDR3aa: CSARDSTQYF
v_gene: TRBV6-1; CDR3aa: CASTRAGTQSSYEQYF
v_gene: TRBV6-1; CDR3aa: CASKGGDEQYF
v_gene: TRBV29-1; CDR3aa: CSVTSPGLTGEQYF
v_gene: TRBV20-1; CDR3aa: CSALPLGLAGPSSYNEQFF
v_gene: TRBV3-1; CDR3aa: CASSHTTRTADTQYF
v_gene: TRBV20-1; CDR3aa: CSARVGAQDGYTF
v_gene: TRBV7-2; CDR3aa: CASSLGDRIVYEQYF
v_gene: TRBV6-1; CDR3aa: CASRGTDSGNTIYF
v_gene: TRBV28; CDR3aa: CATSQGLDEQYF
v_gene: TRBV28; CDR3aa: CASSLSSGGDYEQYF
v_gene: TRBV3-1; CDR3aa: CTSSLGPNLSYEQYF
v_gene: TRBV11-2; CDR3aa: CASSLITGGNYGYTF
v_gene: TRBV6-1; CDR3aa: CASRPTDDQETQYF
v_gene: TRBV20-1; CDR3aa: CSAPGLGGVAGELFF
v_gene: TRBV7-9; CDR3aa: CASSLAGDPNTEAFF
v_gene: TRBV28; CDR3aa: CASSSPPERSYEQYF
v_gene: TRBV6-1; CDR3aa: CASSSSGTLPLYTF
v_gene: TRBV7-2; CDR3aa: CASNLMGGSYEKYF
v_gene: TRBV6-1; CDR3aa: CASSLDRGDQPQHF
v_gene: TRBV28; CDR3aa: CASRTLGTEAFF
v_gene: TRBV20-1; CDR3aa: CSAGAFNYGYTF
v_gene: TRBV7-2; CDR3aa: CASSSTSGGAYEQYF
v_gene: TRBV2; CDR3aa: CATTRVYEQYF
v_gene: TRBV4-1; CDR3aa: CASSQGSPGDSPVHF
v_gene: TRBV27; CDR3aa: CASRGHSDQPQHF
v_gene: TRBV6-8; CDR3aa: CASSYSYGDYEQYF
v_gene: TRBV3-1; CDR3aa: CASSPLAGQGVHEQYF
v_gene: TRBV20-1; CDR3aa: CSAPGLAGVSSYNEQFF
v_gene: TRBV7-9; CDR3aa: CASSLASLDRSGYTF
v_gene: TRBV28; CDR3aa: CASSLSRWGYTF
v_gene: TRBV28; CDR3aa: CASSLSGGPYNEQFF
v_gene: TRBV7-6; CDR3aa: CASSVGLAGATTQYF
v_gene: TRBV7-6; CDR3aa: CASSSTASSGANVLTF
v_gene: TRBV5-1; CDR3aa: CASSLGGATYNEQFF
v_gene: TRBV28; CDR3aa: CASSPPSTDTQYF
v_gene: TRBV4-2; CDR3aa: CASSQDEWDSEANYGYTF
v_gene: TRBV7-2; CDR3aa: CASSSDRGRWGYTF
v_gene: TRBV2; CDR3aa: CASSEDRVYEQYF
v_gene: TRBV7-3; CDR3aa: CASSERPGIETQYF
v_gene: TRBV2; CDR3aa: CADRSGTSTDTQYF
v_gene: TRBV24-1; CDR3aa: CATSDSSGNTEAFF
v_gene: TRBV7-9; CDR3aa: CASSEGDTYGYTF
v_gene: TRBV14; CDR3aa: CASSQENERAQETQYF